The 32 T cell receptor beta chains presented below share a single source sample, sequenced in a study of read filtering for tumor transcriptome and immune sequencing. From roughly 400 ng of RNA, a library with molecular barcoded alpha/delta and beta/gamma adaptors was made. TCRdb processed the reads anew with MiXCR; each CDR3 protein has one entry. The table shows about 57,000 distinct CDR3 sequences, with more than 20% occurring only once. Sequencing was performed on a population of CD138-negative cells sorted from bone marrow. The receptors shown here come from a donor at least 40 years old with multiple myeloma.

This clonotype has more than one count but fewer than ten. V is TRBV6-1 and J is TRBJ2-3; no clear D gene. Deletions cut 0 bases from V and 4 bases from J, with 2 bases between. Germline loops: CDR1 MNHNS, CDR2 SASEGT. The CDR3 has 12 amino acids. In DNA form, the CDR3 reads TGTGCCAGCAGTGAAGCTGCAGATACGCAGTATTTT. Residues: CASSEAADTQYF.

This clonotype was counted at least ten times. The gene calls are TRBV6-2 or TRBV6-3 and TRBJ1-2; TRBD1 matches 11 bases. Looked up from germline, CDR1 is MNHEY and CDR2 is SVGEGT. V was clipped by 6 bases and J by 2 bases; unmatched bases: 2. The CDR3 covers 14 residues. CDR3 in DNA: TGTGCCAGCAGGGGGACAGGGGGGAACTATGGCTACACCTTC. Translation: CASRGTGGNYGYTF.

Many counts were recorded for this clonotype. The chain joins TRBV7-6 to TRBJ2-1; possibly TRBD1 or TRBD2 for D (5 bases each). V dropped 6 bases and J dropped 5 bases, with 20 bases sitting between them. Per germline, CDR1 SGHVS and CDR2 FNYEAQ. This CDR3 comprises 16 residues. CDR3 sequence: CASSPALPGLNNEQFF. As DNA, the CDR3 is TGTGCCAGCAGTCCTGCCTTACCGGGGCTGAACAATGAGCAGTTCTTC.

As concerns this clonotype: One base away lies a much larger clone, so this may be a sequencing read error. The J gene is TRBJ2-3, the V gene TRBV24-1; D remains unclear. The CDR3 runs to 13 residues. V was pared by 2 bases and J by 3 bases, with 5 bases between. CDR1 is KGHDR, CDR2 SFDVKD, per germline. In DNA, the CDR3 is TGTGCCACCAGTGATTGGCGGACAGATACGCAGTATTTT. Its protein is CATSDWRTDTQYF.

This clonotype has ten or more counts. The chain links TRBV7-8 to TRBJ2-5; 11 bases fit TRBD2. CDR1 and CDR2 from the germline V gene are SGHVS and FQNEAQ. This CDR3 region has 15 residues. The junction had 6 bases not matched to a gene; V was cut back by 5 bases and J by 4 bases. The CDR3 loop is CASSKLAGDRETQYF. The CDR3 bases are TGTGCCAGCAGCAAACTAGCGGGGGACAGAGAGACCCAGTACTTC. Based on the CDR3 plus reference TRBV7-8 and TRBJ2-5, the full variable domain is GAGVSQSPRYKVAKRGQDVALRCDPISGHVSLFWYQQALGQGPEFLTYFQNEAQLDKSGLPSDRFFAERPEGSVSTLKIQRTQQEDSAVYLCASSKLAGDRETQYFGPGTRLLVL.

This clonotype was observed at least ten times. V is TRBV5-1 and J is TRBJ2-3, with D perhaps TRBD2 (6 bases). The CDR3 is made up of 14 amino acids. Germline CDR1 and CDR2: SGHRS and YFSETQ. Between the trimmed V and J ends, which lost 6 bases and 1 base, there was a span of 12 bases. CDR3 sequence (DNA): TGCGCCAGCACCCCGGGACTCCGCACAGATACGCAGTATTTT. As protein: CASTPGLRTDTQYF.

In its sample, this clonotype was seen many times. The V call is TRBV12-3 or TRBV12-4, the J call TRBJ2-5, with TRBD1 matching 7 bases. Unmatched junction bases numbered 6, after V lost 6 bases and J lost 8 bases. The CDR3 has 12 residues. The CDR3 here is CASSLRGITQYF. Here the CDR3 DNA reads TGTGCCAGCAGCCTCAGGGGGATAACCCAGTACTTC.

This clonotype was found many times. J is TRBJ1-1 and V is TRBV3-1; D is ambiguous. There are 15 residues in the CDR3. V lost 1 base and J lost 5, with 14 bases in between. Germline V gene lookup returns CDR1 LGHDT and CDR2 YNNKEL (reference sequence). This chain's CDR3 is CASSQGNWQKTEAFF. The CDR3 coding sequence is TGTGCCAGCAGCCAAGGGAACTGGCAAAAAACTGAAGCTTTCTTT.

Many counts were recorded for this clonotype. The chain is built from TRBV6-6 and TRBJ2-5; 7 positions match TRBD2. The CDR3 has 15 amino acids. V lost 2 bases and J lost 4; bases outside the gene matches: 7. In germline, CDR1 is MNHNY, CDR2 SVGAGI (reference sequence). The CDR3 region is CASSYAGEGLETQYF. The DNA for the CDR3 is TGTGCCAGCAGTTACGCGGGGGAGGGGTTAGAGACCCAGTACTTC.

The table lists this clonotype with many counts. The gene calls are TRBV20-1 and TRBJ1-2; D is possibly TRBD1 (6 bases). There are 16 residues in the CDR3. V lost 0 bases and J lost 4, with 18 bases in between. Germline V lookup: CDR1 DFQATT, CDR2 SNEGSKA (reference sequence). The CDR3 protein is CSARDGGRGGLYGYTF. CDR3 nucleotides: TGCAGTGCTAGAGATGGGGGCAGGGGAGGCCTCTATGGCTACACCTTC.

In this sample, this clonotype turned up many times. V gene TRBV2 combines with J gene TRBJ2-1; the D is unclear. CDR3 size: 12 residues. Germline CDR1 SNHLY, CDR2 FYNNEI. The ends were cut back, 4 bases at V and 6 bases at J, with 7 bases in the middle. The CDR3 region has the DNA TGTGCCAGCAGTGTAGACCGCAATGAGCAGTTCTTC. Protein: CASSVDRNEQFF.

This clonotype was found many times. The chain uses TRBV2 and TRBJ2-7; the D gene could be TRBD1 or TRBD2 (5 bases each). The CDR3 consists of 12 residues. The ends were cut back, 10 bases at V and 4 bases at J, with 14 bases in the middle. Germline CDR1 reads SNHLY; CDR2 reads FYNNEI. CDR3 in DNA: TGTGCCACCGGGAAAGGGGTATACGAGCAGTACTTC. As protein: CATGKGVYEQYF.

This clonotype was detected ten times or more. The CDR3: CSAWTGTNTEAFF. For the CDR3, the DNA is TGCAGCGCATGGACAGGTACGAACACTGAAGCTTTCTTT. This chain links TRBV29-1 with TRBJ1-1; 7 positions agree with TRBD1. This CDR3 spans 13 amino acids. CDR1 is SQVTM and CDR2 is ANQGSEA in the germline V gene. Trimming took 7 bases from V and 1 from J; bases not matched to a gene: 6.

The rearrangement uses TRBV7-9 and TRBJ2-2; D may be TRBD2 (5 bases). The V end was cut by 5 bases, the J end by 0 bases, with 13 bases between. The length of the CDR3 is 16 residues. Germline-derived CDR1 and CDR2 are SEHNR and FQNEAQ (reference sequence). Written as DNA, the CDR3 is TGTGCCAGCAGCCCGATGGGGAGCCCGAACACCGGGGAGCTGTTTTTT. Protein: CASSPMGSPNTGELFF.

Ten or more counts support this clonotype. The chain joins TRBV6-5 to TRBJ2-1; unclear D gene. The V gene's germline CDR1 is MNHEY and CDR2 SVGAGI. With 7 bases removed from V and 2 bases from J, the gap between germline ends came to 12 bases. The length of the CDR3 is 14 residues. This chain's CDR3 is CASKWGRAYNEQFF. The CDR3 DNA follows: TGTGCCAGCAAATGGGGAAGAGCCTACAATGAGCAGTTCTTC.

This chain connects TRBV29-1 to TRBJ2-1, with D possibly TRBD2 on 6 matching bases. The CDR3 extends over 17 amino acids. Germline V gene sequence: CDR1 SQVTM, CDR2 ANQGSEA. V was shortened by 0 bases and J by 4 bases, with 19 bases between the two germline ends. The CDR3 is CSVEDLGGTPFYNEQFF. CDR3 nucleotide sequence: TGCAGCGTTGAAGATCTAGGAGGGACTCCTTTTTACAATGAGCAGTTCTTC.

This clonotype was counted at least ten times. The genes are TRBV5-1 and TRBJ2-1, with TRBD2 identical over 7 bases. There are 17 residues in the CDR3. J gave up 2 bases and V 0 bases, and 8 bases lay outside the gene matches. The germline V gene has CDR1 SGHRS and CDR2 YFSETQ. The CDR3 protein is CASSLVPGGIAYNEQFF. CDR3 DNA sequence: TGCGCCAGCAGCTTGGTTCCGGGGGGTATCGCCTACAATGAGCAGTTCTTC.

Ten or more counts support this clonotype. The V and J genes are TRBV2 and TRBJ1-1, with D possibly being TRBD1 (6 bases). The CDR3 sequence is 12 residues long. Germline CDR1 and CDR2: SNHLY and FYNNEI. Trimming cost V 7 bases and J 10 bases, with 16 bases left between them. CDR3 coding DNA: TGTGCCAGCAAGCGGACAGCCGAGGGAGCTTTCTTT. Protein sequence: CASKRTAEGAFF.

The sample holds many counts of this clonotype. Relative to the germline gene, one junction end is altered; a read error may explain this. The V call is TRBV3-1, the J call TRBJ2-5; D gene unclear. Germline V gene lookup returns CDR1 LGHDT and CDR2 YNNKEL (reference sequence). The CDR3 sequence is 13 residues long. The CDR3: CASSQDGVASRDF. The CDR3 DNA reads as TGTGCCAGCAGCCAAGATGGTGTTGCCTCACGGGACTTC.

As concerns this clonotype: This may stem from a read error, because a much larger clone lies one nucleotide away. The genes are TRBV9 and TRBJ2-3, with 8 bases identical to TRBD2. This CDR3 has 19 amino acids. Per germline, CDR1 SGDLS and CDR2 YYNGEE. V lost 0 bases and J lost 8; bases outside the gene matches: 20. As DNA, the CDR3 is TGTGCCAGCAGCGTAGCCGGTCGGGCTAGCGGGTGGGGCGCAGGTACGCAGTATTTT. This gives the protein CASSVAGRASGWGAGTQYF.

This clonotype has just one count. A much larger clone is a single base away; this may be a read error. The chain links TRBV20-1 to TRBJ2-5, with 9 positions matching TRBD2. The CDR3 extends over 17 amino acids. V shed 0 bases and J 7 bases; nucleotides not matched to a gene: 15. The germline gives CDR1 DFQATT, CDR2 SNEGSKA (reference sequence). The CDR3 here is CSARDLVLAGVGGTQYF. DNA of the CDR3: TGCAGTGCTAGAGATCTCGTATTAGCGGGAGTGGGGGGGACCCAGTACTTC.

Comments on this clonotype: With a much larger clone just one base away, this may be a read error. This chain joins TRBV5-8 and TRBJ2-3, with 8 bases identical to TRBD1. Germline CDR1 SGHTS, CDR2 YDEGEE. CDR3 size: 17 residues. CDR3 sequence: CASSFDGQGDFRDAQYF. DNA of the CDR3: TGTGCCAGCAGCTTCGATGGACAGGGAGACTTTAGAGATGCGCAGTATTTT.

The V gene is TRBV28, the J gene TRBJ2-7, with a weak D call TRBD2 (6 bases). The germline gives CDR1 MDHEN, CDR2 SYDVKM. The ends were cut back, 6 bases at V and 3 bases at J, with 21 bases in the middle. The CDR3 contains 16 residues. As DNA, the CDR3 is TGTGCCAGCAGGCCCGGATCCCTTATCGGGGGCTACGAGCAGTACTTC. Its protein is CASRPGSLIGGYEQYF.

At least ten counts were recorded for this clonotype. The V gene is TRBV7-8, the J gene TRBJ2-7; the D gene is possibly TRBD1 (8 bases). V shed 4 bases and J shed 3 bases, with 19 bases lying between them. The CDR3 has 16 residues. Germline loops: CDR1 SGHVS, CDR2 FQNEAQ. The CDR3 DNA is TGTGCCAGCAGCTCTAGGGAGGGACAGGTTGTCTACGAGCAGTACTTC. This sequence encodes CASSSREGQVVYEQYF.

This clonotype was seen repeatedly, ten times or more. The chain combines TRBV27 with TRBJ2-1, with D perhaps matching TRBD2 (6 bases). Germline CDR1 is MNHEY and CDR2 is SMNVEV (reference sequence). V was cut by 7 bases and J by 2 bases, with 15 bases left in between. CDR3 length: 15 amino acids. CDR3 in DNA: TGTGCCAGCAAGAGACTGTCGGGGGCCTACAATGAGCAGTTCTTC. Its protein is CASKRLSGAYNEQFF.

Regarding this clonotype: A much larger clone is a single base away; this may be a read error. The rearrangement links TRBV12-3 or TRBV12-4 to TRBJ2-5; tentatively, D is TRBD2 (6 bases). This CDR3 is built from 16 residues. The CDR3 bases are TGTGCCAGCAGCCCCCTTGACCCGTCAACGGGAGAGACCCGGTACTTC. As protein: CASSPLDPSTGETRYF.

The chain couples TRBV20-1 to TRBJ2-1; a possible D gene is TRBD1 (5 bases). The ends were cut back, 5 bases at V and 1 base at J, with 12 bases in the middle. This CDR3 comprises 14 residues. Germline V gene lookup returns CDR1 DFQATT and CDR2 SNEGSKA (reference sequence). The CDR3 nucleotides are TGCAGTGCTGAGGTCCACAGGTCCTACAATGAGCAGTTCTTC. Amino acids: CSAEVHRSYNEQFF.

CDR3 DNA: TGTGCCAGCATTACACTGGGCGGAGGCTACACCTTC. This translates into CASITLGGGYTF. This chain uses TRBV28 with TRBJ1-2; D unresolved. CDR3 length equals 12 residues. Per germline, CDR1 MDHEN and CDR2 SYDVKM. V gave up 7 bases and J gave up 8 bases, with 14 bases separating them.

This clonotype is labeled medium-sized. The chain recombines TRBV9 with TRBJ2-1; 7 bases are shared with TRBD2. Trimming at V came to 0 bases and at J to 6 bases, leaving 9 bases not matched to a gene. Germline V lookup: CDR1 SGDLS, CDR2 YYNGEE. This CDR3 contains 16 residues. The CDR3 bases are TGTGCCAGCAGCGTAGATGGCGGGAGTGTTTTCAATGAGCAGTTCTTC. Encoded protein: CASSVDGGSVFNEQFF.

This clonotype was counted ten times or more. The rearrangement joins TRBV7-9 to TRBJ2-5; maybe TRBD1 (5 bases). The V end lost 5 bases, the J end lost 5 bases, and 9 bases lay between the germline ends. Germline V lookup: CDR1 SEHNR, CDR2 FQNEAQ (reference sequence). The CDR3 consists of 12 residues. CDR3 residues: CASSQGRETQYF. In DNA, the CDR3 is TGTGCCAGCAGCCAGGGCCGGGAGACCCAGTACTTC.

The chain recombines TRBV19 with TRBJ1-1; D unresolved. Germline CDR1 and CDR2: LNHDA and SQIVND (reference sequence). This CDR3 has 10 residues. The V and J ends lost 7 bases and 0 bases respectively, with 0 bases between them. In nucleotides, the CDR3 is TGTGCCAGTATGAACACTGAAGCTTTCTTT. Protein: CASMNTEAFF. Full variable domain (missing parts from reference TRBV19 and TRBJ1-1): DGGITQSPKYLFRKEGQNVTLSCEQNLNHDAMYWYRQDPGQGLRLIYYSQIVNDFQKGDIAEGYSVSREKKESFPLTVTSAQKNPTAFYLCASMNTEAFFGQGTRLTVV.

This rearrangement joins TRBV6-6 to TRBJ2-3, with 10 bases fitting TRBD1. From germline, CDR1 is MNHNY and CDR2 SVGAGI (reference sequence). V was clipped by 5 bases and J by 3 bases; unmatched bases: 14. The CDR3 extends over 18 amino acids. CDR3 loop: CASSLTSGTGDWTDTQYF. The CDR3 DNA sequence: TGTGCCAGCAGTCTAACCTCCGGGACAGGGGATTGGACAGATACGCAGTATTTT.